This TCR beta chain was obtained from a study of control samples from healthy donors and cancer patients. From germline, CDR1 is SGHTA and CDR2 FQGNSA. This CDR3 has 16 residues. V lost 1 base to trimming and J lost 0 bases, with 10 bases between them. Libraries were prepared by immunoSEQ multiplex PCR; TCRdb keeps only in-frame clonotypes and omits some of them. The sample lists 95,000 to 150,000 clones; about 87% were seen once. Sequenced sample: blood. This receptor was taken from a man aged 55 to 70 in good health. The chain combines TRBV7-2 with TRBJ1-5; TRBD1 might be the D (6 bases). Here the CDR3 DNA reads TGTGCCAGCAGCTTAGGGGGGGCAAATAGCAATCAGCCCCAGCATTTT. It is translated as CASSLGGANSNQPQHF.